The entry that follows covers one T cell receptor beta chain sequence. Its cognate antigen is unknown. Time point defined: pre-sensitization, week 0. Documented treatment: therapeutic diphenylcyclopropenone sensitization with weekly scalp DPC. This entry is derived from a study of human T cells and chemical hapten exposure. Study information: Patients, a majority of them female, were diagnosed with alopecia areata, totalis or universalis. Points from the study as a whole: More PT1 expanded TCRs went with higher patch test scores.

CDR3 length: 16 amino acids. Germline V gives CDR1 SGHTA, CDR2 FQGNSA. V was trimmed by 1 base and J by 2 bases, leaving 12 bases between them. In TCRdb, the RACE reads were re-called with MiXCR into one record per CDR3 protein. This sample has 280,000 or so distinct CDR3 sequences, with 7.7% found just once. The TCR sequence derives from a man between 18 and 29 years old with alopecia areata. Some clones in this sample may be carry-over from other donors' samples. The chain employs TRBV7-2 and TRBJ2-1; a weak D match, TRBD2 (6 bases). The sequencing here drew on whole blood, taken in connection with sensitization to the hapten diphenylcyclopropenone (DPC). Here the CDR3 reads CASSLVVSSAYNEQFF. Here the CDR3 DNA reads TGTGCCAGCAGCTTAGTAGTCTCTAGCGCCTACAATGAGCAGTTCTTC.